This T cell receptor (beta chain) appears in the sequencing data of a study of PD-1 blockade in classical Hodgkin lymphoma. Remarks on this clone: No antigen is known for it.

Assay: immunoSEQ multiplex PCR; the TCRdb copy retains only in-frame clones and omits some. This table holds roughly 29,000 clones, over 75% found once. The time point is: cycle 4 day 1 (C4D1), after 6 weeks of nivolumab. In every patient, relapse followed autologous stem cell transplantation, while exposure to brentuximab vedotin differed. With magnetic negative selection, CD4+ T cells were purified from PBMCs that had been thawed. Patients' outcomes at their best amounted to complete response, partial response or progressive disease. The germline V and J ends were trimmed by 0 bases and 8 bases, with 13 bases remaining between them. The V gene's germline CDR1 is MNHEY and CDR2 SVGAGI. This CDR3 comprises 14 residues. Study results and caveats: Significant TCR diversity gains by C4D1 occurred in CD4+ but not CD8+ cells. Patients with a complete response exhibited baseline diversity comparable to newly diagnosed patients.

This receptor was taken from a human donor with classical Hodgkin lymphoma. The sequences come from CD4+ T cells from blood, collected before the fourth cycle of nivolumab. V and J are TRBV6-5 and TRBJ1-1, with TRBD1 as a possible D gene (6 bases). CDR3 sequence: CASSYSGARGEAFF. The CDR3 region has the DNA TGTGCCAGCAGTTACTCGGGCGCGAGGGGGGAAGCTTTCTTT.